This note documents a single T cell receptor beta chain sequence. CDR1 and CDR2 from the germline V gene are LNHDA and SQIVND (reference sequence). This CDR3 is 16 amino acids long. UMI-labeled 5' RACE was used, and it produced the TCR beta libraries. TCRdb processed the 5' RACE reads again and assigns one entry to each CDR3 protein, with no DNA. The sample holds approximately 9,300 distinct CDR3 sequences. This sample is part of a study of human CD8 memory T cell subsets. The source material was CD8+ T cells from PBMCs. This sequence was found in a human donor in good health. This chain links TRBV19 with TRBJ1-1; checking the TCRdb D call of TRBD1 is not possible without DNA. CDR3 loop: CASSIVSDSMNTEAFF.